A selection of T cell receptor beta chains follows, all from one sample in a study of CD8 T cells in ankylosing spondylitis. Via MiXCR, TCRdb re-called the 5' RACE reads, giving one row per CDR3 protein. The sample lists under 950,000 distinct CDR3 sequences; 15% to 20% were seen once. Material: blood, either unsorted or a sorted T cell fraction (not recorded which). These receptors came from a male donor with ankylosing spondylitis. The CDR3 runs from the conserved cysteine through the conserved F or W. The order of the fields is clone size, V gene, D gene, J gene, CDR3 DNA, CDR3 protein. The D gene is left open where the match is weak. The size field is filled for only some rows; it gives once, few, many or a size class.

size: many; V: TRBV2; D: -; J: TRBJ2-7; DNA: TGTGCCAGCAGTACCTACGAGCAGTACTTC; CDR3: CASSTYEQYF
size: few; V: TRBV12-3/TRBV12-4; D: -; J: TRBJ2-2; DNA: TGTGCCAGCAGGAATCTAGGGGCCGGGGAGCTGTTTTTT; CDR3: CASRNLGAGELFF
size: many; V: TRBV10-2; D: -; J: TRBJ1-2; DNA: TGCGCCAGCAGGGACCAAGCTCGATTAAATAATGGCTACACCTTC; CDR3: CASRDQARLNNGYTF
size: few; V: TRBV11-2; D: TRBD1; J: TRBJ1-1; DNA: TGTGCCAGCACCCCCCGGGCGGACAGGGGCACTGAAGCTTTCTTT; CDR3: CASTPRADRGTEAFF
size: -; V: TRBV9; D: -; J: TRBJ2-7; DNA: TGTGCCAGCAGCCCAGCACCGAGCCCCTACGAGCAGTACTTC; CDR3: CASSPAPSPYEQYF
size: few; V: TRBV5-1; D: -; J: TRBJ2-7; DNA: TGCGCCAGCAGCTTTGATCCGGGACCGCAGTACTTC; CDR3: CASSFDPGPQYF
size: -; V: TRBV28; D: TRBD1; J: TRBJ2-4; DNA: TGTGCCAGCAGAAAACCGGGACAGGGCAGCAAAAACATTCAGTACTTC; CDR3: CASRKPGQGSKNIQYF
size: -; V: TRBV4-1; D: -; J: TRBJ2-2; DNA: TGCGCCAGCAGCAACACCGGGACACGGTATCACGGGGAGCTGTTTTTT; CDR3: CASSNTGTRYHGELFF
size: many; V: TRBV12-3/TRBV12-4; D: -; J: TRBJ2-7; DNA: TGTGCCAGCAGTGGTTTGGGGTCTTCCTACGAGCAGTACTTC; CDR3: CASSGLGSSYEQYF
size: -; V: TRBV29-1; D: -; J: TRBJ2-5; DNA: TGCAGCGTTACGCCCGGGACAGCGGGTCGACGGGACTTC; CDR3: CSVTPGTAGRRDF
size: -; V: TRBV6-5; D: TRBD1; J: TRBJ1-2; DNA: TGTGCCAGCAGTTCGATTCAGGGGGCGCACGGTGGCTACACCTTC; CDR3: CASSSIQGAHGGYTF
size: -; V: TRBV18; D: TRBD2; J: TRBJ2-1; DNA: TGTGCCAGCCGTATAACCGGGACTAAATTCGATGAGCAGTTCTTC; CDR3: CASRITGTKFDEQFF
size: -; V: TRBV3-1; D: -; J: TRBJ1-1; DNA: TGTGCCAGCAGTCCACTGGGACGGGAGAACACTGAAGCTTTCTTT; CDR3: CASSPLGRENTEAFF
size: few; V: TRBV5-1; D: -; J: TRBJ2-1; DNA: TGCGCCAGCAGCTCGGGTCCTGAGGGGCACAATGAGCAGTTCTTC; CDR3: CASSSGPEGHNEQFF
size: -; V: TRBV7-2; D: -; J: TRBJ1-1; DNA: TGTGCCAGCAGCTCAGGGCTACGGGGGAACACTGAAGCTTTCTTT; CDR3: CASSSGLRGNTEAFF
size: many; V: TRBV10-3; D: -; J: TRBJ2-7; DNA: TGTGCCATCAGTGGCGGTCGGGAGCTTGACGAGCAGTACTTC; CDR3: CAISGGRELDEQYF
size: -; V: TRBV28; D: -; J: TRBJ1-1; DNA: TGTGCCAGCACCTCCCCGGGGGGGGTGAACACTGAAGCTTTCTTT; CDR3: CASTSPGGVNTEAFF
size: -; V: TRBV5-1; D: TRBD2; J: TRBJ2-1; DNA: TGCGCCAGCAGCTTGGTGACTAGCGGACTTTACAATGAGCAGTTCTTC; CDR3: CASSLVTSGLYNEQFF
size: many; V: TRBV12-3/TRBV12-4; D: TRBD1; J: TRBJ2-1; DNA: TGTGCCAGCAGTCTAGGGACAGGGGTTCCTGAGCAGTTCTTC; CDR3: CASSLGTGVPEQFF
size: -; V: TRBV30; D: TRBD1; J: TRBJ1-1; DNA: TGTGCCTGGACCCCCGGACAGGGGAACACTGAAGCTTTCTTT; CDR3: CAWTPGQGNTEAFF
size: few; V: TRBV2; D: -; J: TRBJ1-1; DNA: TGTGCCAGCAGGTACAGGGAAGAAGCTTTCTTT; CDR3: CASRYREEAFF
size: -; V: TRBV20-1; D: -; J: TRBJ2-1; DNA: TGCAGTGCTACCAGGCCAGGGACCTACAATGAGCAGTTCTTC; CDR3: CSATRPGTYNEQFF
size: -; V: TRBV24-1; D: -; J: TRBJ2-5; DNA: TGTGCCACCAGCGACCCCGGGCCACAATCTTTCGAGACCCAGTACTTC; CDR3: CATSDPGPQSFETQYF
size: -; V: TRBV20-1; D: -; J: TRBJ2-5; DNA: TGCAGTGCTAGAGGGCGGACCGGGGAGACCCAGTACTTC; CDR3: CSARGRTGETQYF